This T cell receptor beta chain was identified in a study of CD8+CD57+ T cells in acquired aplastic anemia. In the study overall: Sorted cells (CD4+ and CD8+) yielded DNA amounts that averaged approximately 2.9 ug.

Study findings and constraints: Between patients and controls, around 31 CD8+ CDR3 sequences were found in common.

This CDR3 has 17 residues. Germline CDR1 SGHTA, CDR2 FQGNSA. CD8+CD57+ cell expansion, shown by flow cytometry, had occurred in the patients selected for sequencing. Each patient had severe acquired aplastic anemia. Patients were therapy-naive when their blood was sampled. Comment on this clonotype: As yet, its antigen is unknown. A read error may produce the germline difference seen at one junction end.

CDR3 and TCR beta VDJ profiling relied on genomic DNA as the template. TCRdb passed the reads through MiXCR, listing each CDR3 protein once. The sample lists some 200,000 distinct CDR3 sequences, 55% to 65% seen once, with 58% in the top ten. V gene TRBV7-2 combines with J gene TRBJ2-4, with TRBD2 identical over 7 bases. The sequencing sample was made of sorted CD4+, CD8+, or CD8+CD57+ T cells (not recorded which) from PBMCs. The clonotype was recovered from a human donor with aplastic anemia. This CDR3 is CAGSSLIGQGGENIQYF. In nucleotides, the CDR3 is TGTGCCGGCAGCTCCTTAATCGGTCAGGGAGGGGAAAACATTCAGTACTTC.